This T cell receptor beta chain is drawn from a study of post-analysis software for immune sequencing data. Study background: Some patients lacked subtype; others had relapsing-remitting, secondary progressive or progressive-relapsing disease.

cDNA libraries for TCR beta contained unique molecular identifiers. Input of about 0.9 to 10 million T cells yielded around 500,000 cDNA molecules. One entry per CDR3 protein, called by TCRdb with MiXCR from the PCR reads. The sample includes 750,000 to 950,000 distinct CDR3 sequences, about 50% of them seen just once. Regarding the study as a whole: Samples made in the same batch grouped tightly together by F measure. TRBV5-6, TRBV5-1 and TRBV20-1 were among roughly five TRBV segments more frequent in patients than controls. A significant reduction in normalized Chao1 diversity was observed in multiple sclerosis patients versus controls.

Germline V gene data show CDR1 as SQVTM and CDR2 as ANQGSEA. After removal of 6 bases from V and 9 bases from J, the junction contained 9 bases not matched to a gene. The CDR3 is 12 amino acids. About this clonotype: No antigen is known for it.

This TCR was recovered from a girl between 10 and 17 years old with multiple sclerosis. V usage is TRBV29-1 and J usage is TRBJ2-7; 9 nucleotides line up with TRBD1. The sequenced sample consisted of blood. CDR3 bases: TGCAGCGTAGAACCGGGACAGGGAACGCAGTACTTC. The encoded protein is CSVEPGQGTQYF.